Here is one T cell receptor beta chain with its context. The CDR3 runs 19 residues. Trimming left V 4 bases short and J 2 bases short, with 27 bases between. CDR1 and CDR2 (germline): SQVTM, ANQGSEA. The data are from a study of T-cell memory formation after mild COVID-19. The overall study: The study found TCR clusters largely donor specific.

One entry per CDR3 protein, called by TCRdb with MiXCR from the 5' RACE reads. The table shows roughly 300,000 distinct CDR3 sequences, with approximately 14% occurring only once. J is TRBJ1-5 and V is TRBV29-1; the D gene is possibly TRBD1 (6 bases). The clonotype was recovered from a man between 18 and 29 years old who had mild COVID-19 (a few samples of this study predate the infection). Cell type and time point are not known. Input material: PBMCs or a T cell subset sorted from them (not recorded which). The CDR3 loop is CSVGEAVQGGFARNQPQHF. In DNA, the CDR3 is TGCAGCGTTGGGGAAGCGGTACAGGGAGGTTTTGCTCGCAATCAGCCCCAGCATTTT.